This T cell receptor beta chain was found in a study of blood T cell repertoires in COVID-19. Study information: Specimens from acute and convalescent COVID-19 originated in the United States, Italy and Spain. T cells, B-cell-depleted T cells, or PBMCs provided the cDNA or gDNA that served as material.

As processed by the authors: How many nucleated cells were present was estimated from reference gene primer amplification. Only in-frame clones appear in the TCRdb table, and some are missing; sequencing was by immunoSEQ multiplex PCR. D and trimming come from the DNA, and the V and J calls and clone size come from that table. The sample comprises over 50,000 clones, 70% to 80% of which are singletons, and roughly a fifth rests with the top ten. The germline CDR1 and CDR2 sequences are LGHDT and YNNKEL (reference sequence). V was pared by 0 bases and J by 10 bases, with 6 bases between. The CDR3 extends over 12 amino acids.

The rearrangement uses TRBV3-1 (or the pseudogene TRBV3-2) and TRBJ1-4, with D hard to call. Specimen: peripheral blood. The TCR originated in an elderly man with active or convalescent COVID-19. The DNA for the CDR3 is TGTGCCAGCAGCCAAGATCCGAGAAAACTGTTTTTT. It translates to CASSQDPRKLFF.